The next 6 T cell receptor beta chains were all read from a single sample in a study of monozygotic twins with inflammatory bowel disease. TCRdb processed the 5' RACE reads again and assigns one entry to each CDR3 protein, with no DNA. The sample is made up of around 380,000 distinct CDR3 sequences, and the top ten hold 2.4% of it. Sequenced input: blood. The receptors were gathered from a human donor with ulcerative colitis or Crohn's disease, or a healthy co-twin of an affected twin (not recorded which).

The chain links TRBV10-2 to TRBJ2-1; TCRdb's D call, TRBD2, is unchecked because there is no DNA. The CDR3 extends over 12 amino acids. Germline V gene sequence: CDR1 WSHSY, CDR2 SAAADI. The CDR3 region is CASSSSVGEQFF.

The chain links TRBV13 to TRBJ2-4; there is no DNA to check the TCRdb D call of TRBD1. Per the germline V gene, CDR1 is PRHDT and CDR2 is FYEKMQ (reference sequence). CDR3 length: 14 residues. The chain's CDR3 is CASSPLGDKNIQYF.

The genes are TRBV10-3 and TRBJ1-5. The CDR3 extends over 15 amino acids. The germline gives CDR1 ENHRY, CDR2 SYGVKD. CDR3 sequence reads: CAISEYADSNQPQHF.

The chain carries TRBV12-3 or TRBV12-4 and TRBJ1-2. The CDR3 runs 11 residues. This CDR3 is CASTFSHGYTF.

The V and J genes are TRBV7-2 and TRBJ2-5; without DNA, the TCRdb call of TRBD2 cannot be checked. The CDR3 is 14 amino acids. Germline CDR1 is SGHTA and CDR2 is FQGNSA. The CDR3 here is CASSPSGRWETQYF.

This rearrangement joins TRBV12-3 or TRBV12-4 to TRBJ2-6. This CDR3 is 15 amino acids long. The chain's CDR3 is CASSLLDSGANVLTF.